These 19 T cell receptor beta chains came from one sample sequenced in a study of T cell responses to AZD1222 COVID-19 vaccine (dated by TCRdb to the early 2020s). Libraries came from the immunoSEQ multiplex PCR assay. The table comes from immuneACCESS by way of TCRdb, which keeps in-frame sequences with V and J called. Part of the clones is missing from these tables; in studies checked, under half for an unresolved V gene and the rest for unknown reasons. Counted in this sample were roughly 55,000 clones; approximately 90% of them appeared once. Clones ranked in the top ten supply 3% to 4.5% of the sample. The time point tag for this specimen amounts to: baseline before first vaccination. The source material was peripheral blood, sampled on day 0 of AZD1222 vaccination. Receptors were obtained from an adult in good health.

The chain has TRBV2 and TRBJ2-5, with D tentatively TRBD1 or TRBD2 (6 bases each). The germline CDR1 and CDR2 sequences are SNHLY and FYNNEI. Trimming took off 4 bases at V and 5 bases at J, with 17 bases between the two ends. The length of the CDR3 is 15 residues. The CDR3 DNA follows: TGTGCCAGCAGTGGCCTTTGGGGGGCCGGTGAGACCCAGTACTTC. It translates to CASSGLWGAGETQYF.

CDR3 sequence (DNA): TGTGCCAGCAGCGGGACAGGCGAAAATTCACCCCTCCACTTT. Protein product: CASSGTGENSPLHF. The V and J genes are TRBV6-2 or TRBV6-3 and TRBJ1-6; 8 nucleotides agree with TRBD1. The V gene end was trimmed by 6 bases and the J gene end by 7 bases; junction bases not matched to a gene: 5. Germline V gene data show CDR1 as MNHEY and CDR2 as SVGEGT. The CDR3 has 14 amino acids.

The chain has TRBV6-5 and TRBJ1-1; D is uncertain. The V gene lost 4 bases and the J gene lost 0 bases, with 12 bases spanning the gap. Germline CDR1 reads MNHEY; CDR2 reads SVGAGI. This CDR3 has 15 residues. The CDR3 protein is CASSSHQRLNTEAFF. CDR3 DNA sequence: TGTGCCAGCAGTTCTCATCAACGTTTGAACACTGAAGCTTTCTTT.

This chain links TRBV7-3 with TRBJ2-1; tentatively, D is TRBD1 (5 bases). The germline V gene encodes CDR1 SGHTA and CDR2 FQGTGA. This CDR3 contains 15 residues. Trimming took off 0 bases at V and 9 bases at J, with 15 bases between the two ends. DNA of the CDR3: TGTGCCAGCAGCTTAACGGGTCCTCCTACAGGTGAGCAGTTCTTC. Translation: CASSLTGPPTGEQFF.

V is TRBV7-2 and J is TRBJ1-3; D not certain. V lost 4 bases to trimming and J lost 5 bases, with 6 bases between them. The CDR3 has 12 amino acids. Per the germline V gene, CDR1 is SGHTA and CDR2 is FQGNSA. The CDR3 DNA reads as TGTGCCAGCAGCTCGACACGAAACACCATATATTTT. Translating gives CASSSTRNTIYF. Variable domain in full (rest from reference TRBV7-2 and TRBJ1-3): GAGVSQSPSNKVTEKGKDVELRCDPISGHTALYWYRQSLGQGLEFLIYFQGNSAPDKSGLPSDRFSAERTGGSVSTLTIQRTQQEDSAVYLCASSSTRNTIYFGEGSWLTVV.

The rearrangement links TRBV18 to TRBJ2-3; TRBD2 agrees at 9 bases. Trimming cost V 3 bases and J 6 bases; bases outside gene matches: 10. This CDR3 has 16 amino acids. Germline loops: CDR1 KGHSH, CDR2 LQKENI. Written as DNA, the CDR3 is TGTGCCAGCTCACCCCTAGCGGGGCACTCGGAGGATACGCAGTATTTT. Protein: CASSPLAGHSEDTQYF. Together with reference TRBV18 and TRBJ2-3, the CDR3 gives the full variable domain: NAGVMQNPRHLVRRRGQEARLRCSPMKGHSHVYWYRQLPEEGLKFMVYLQKENIIDESGMPKERFSAEFPKEGPSILRIQQVVRGDSAAYFCASSPLAGHSEDTQYFGPGTRLTVL.

The V call is TRBV5-5, the J call TRBJ2-7; D perhaps matches TRBD1 (6 bases). CDR1 SGHKS and CDR2 YYEKEE come from the germline V gene (reference sequence). V lost 7 bases to trimming and J lost 3 bases, with 14 bases between them. The CDR3 is 13 amino acids. The CDR3 region is CASRNRDHYEQYF. The CDR3 nucleotides are TGTGCCAGCCGAAACAGGGATCACTACGAGCAGTACTTC.

This clone occurred a few times. V gene TRBV6-1 combines with J gene TRBJ1-1, with D uncertain. This CDR3 is built from 14 residues. Germline assignment: CDR1 MNHNS and CDR2 SASEGT. The V gene lost 2 bases and the J gene lost 4 bases, with 11 bases spanning the gap. This CDR3 reads CASSERGLGTEAFF. CDR3 in DNA: TGTGCCAGCAGTGAACGGGGATTGGGCACTGAAGCTTTCTTT.

This clone was seen a handful of times. The chain links TRBV9 to TRBJ1-2; no clear D gene. The ends were cut back, 0 bases at V and 2 bases at J, with 5 bases in the middle. Per germline, CDR1 SGDLS and CDR2 YYNGEE. The CDR3 has 13 amino acids. CDR3 DNA: TGTGCCAGCAGCGTAGTGGAAAACTATGGCTACACCTTC. It yields the protein CASSVVENYGYTF.

V usage is TRBV6-5 and J usage is TRBJ1-1, with D possibly matching TRBD1 (6 bases). CDR1 is MNHEY, CDR2 SVGAGI, per germline. V was trimmed by 8 bases and J by 1 base, leaving 14 bases between them. This CDR3 region has 14 residues. The CDR3 nucleotides are TGTGCCAGCGCCCCCCAGGGACAGAACACTGAAGCTTTCTTT. Translating it yields CASAPQGQNTEAFF.

V and J are TRBV18 and TRBJ2-1; D remains ambiguous. The germline CDR1 and CDR2 sequences are KGHSH and LQKENI. V was trimmed by 1 base and J by 2 bases, leaving 15 bases between them. The CDR3 runs 17 residues. CDR3 amino acids: CASSPRGVGVAYNEQFF. The CDR3 bases are TGTGCCAGCTCACCACGTGGGGTTGGGGTGGCCTACAATGAGCAGTTCTTC. The whole variable domain, filled in from reference TRBV18 and TRBJ2-1, reads NAGVMQNPRHLVRRRGQEARLRCSPMKGHSHVYWYRQLPEEGLKFMVYLQKENIIDESGMPKERFSAEFPKEGPSILRIQQVVRGDSAAYFCASSPRGVGVAYNEQFFGPGTRLTVL.

The rearrangement links TRBV4-3 to TRBJ1-2; D gene ambiguous. The CDR3 has 15 amino acids. Germline loops: CDR1 LGHNA, CDR2 YSLEER. V was trimmed by 0 bases and J by 8 bases, leaving 16 bases between them. The chain's CDR3 is CASSQDSGEGGGYTF. The CDR3 DNA is TGCGCCAGCAGCCAAGATTCCGGGGAGGGCGGCGGCTACACCTTC.

The chain is built from TRBV7-8 and TRBJ1-5, with a tentative D call TRBD1 (5 bases). The V and J ends lost 5 bases and 3 bases respectively, with 14 bases between them. Looked up from germline, CDR1 is SGHVS and CDR2 is FQNEAQ. The CDR3 totals 15 residues. For the CDR3, the DNA is TGTGCCAGCAGCGCCACGTGGGGGAACAATCAGCCCCAGCATTTT. It is translated as CASSATWGNNQPQHF.

The CDR3 DNA reads TGCGCCAGCGCCCACCCGGTAAGGGACAGGGGCTCAGGAAACACCATATATTTT. Protein product: CASAHPVRDRGSGNTIYF. V and J are TRBV4-1 and TRBJ1-3, with TRBD1 matching 10 bases. The CDR3 consists of 18 residues. Germline values: CDR1 MGHRA, CDR2 YSYEKL. Germline trimming cut 8 bases from V and 4 bases from J; bases unmatched to any gene: 17.

This sequence joins TRBV27 and TRBJ2-7; 7 bases agree with TRBD1. Unmatched junction bases numbered 9, after V lost 6 bases and J lost 7 bases. Germline lookup yields CDR1 MNHEY and CDR2 SMNVEV (reference sequence). This CDR3 contains 13 residues. The CDR3 DNA is TGTGCCAGCAGCCCGCCAGGGGGACGGGAGCAGTACTTC. Translating gives CASSPPGGREQYF.

The genes are TRBV4-2 and TRBJ1-5; no firm D call. There are 16 residues in the CDR3. V lost 0 bases to trimming and J lost 1 base, with 10 bases between them. Germline CDR1 LGHNA, CDR2 YNFKEQ. The CDR3: CASSQEGVWSNQPQHF. CDR3 bases: TGTGCCAGCAGCCAAGAAGGCGTTTGGAGCAATCAGCCCCAGCATTTT.

The chain carries TRBV11-2 and TRBJ2-6; no clear D gene. Germline lookup yields CDR1 SGHAT and CDR2 FQNNGV. The CDR3 has 12 amino acids. Trimming removed 11 bases at V and 0 bases at J, with 5 bases between. The CDR3 sequence: CASDSGANVLTF. CDR3 coding DNA: TGTGCCTCAGACTCTGGGGCCAACGTCCTGACTTTC. Full variable domain (remainder filled in from reference TRBV11-2 and TRBJ2-6): EAGVAQSPRYKIIEKRQSVAFWCNPISGHATLYWYQQILGQGPKLLIQFQNNGVVDDSQLPKDRFSAERLKGVDSTLKIQPAKLEDSAVYLCASDSGANVLTFGAGSRLTVL.

The V gene is TRBV5-1, the J gene TRBJ2-2; the match to TRBD2 covers 11 bases. Germline lookup yields CDR1 SGHRS and CDR2 YFSETQ. Trimming cost V 7 bases and J 6 bases; bases outside gene matches: 14. The CDR3 runs 17 residues. Here the CDR3 DNA reads TGCGCCAGCCGCCCCCGGCTAGCGGGGGGACGGGCCGGGGAGCTGTTTTTT. Translation gives CASRPRLAGGRAGELFF.

The V gene is TRBV5-1, the J gene TRBJ1-2; 7 bases match TRBD1. From germline, CDR1 is SGHRS and CDR2 YFSETQ. The V gene end was trimmed by 3 bases and the J gene end by 1 base; junction bases not matched to a gene: 6. The CDR3 has 15 amino acids. The CDR3: CASSSGTEINYGYTF. CDR3 nucleotides: TGCGCCAGCAGCTCTGGGACAGAAATTAACTATGGCTACACCTTC.